Listed below are T cell receptor beta chains from one sample, sequenced in a study of beta chain features in type 1 diabetes. Sequencing used immunoSEQ multiplex PCR; TCRdb keeps in-frame clones, though not all of them. The top ten hold more than 0.25% of the sample, which has over 13,000 clones, more than 70% seen once. What was sequenced was stem cell memory CD4+ T cells from blood. The source is a young woman with type 1 diabetes. CDR3s include the opening cysteine and the closing phenylalanine or tryptophan. Fields, in order: CDR3 length, clone size, J gene, V gene, D gene, CDR3 DNA, CDR3 protein. D genes are given only for firm matches. Clone size is not always given. Where it is, it says once, few, many or a class for expanded clones.

CDR3 length: 12
clone size: -
J gene: TRBJ1-1
V gene: TRBV30
D gene: -
CDR3 DNA: TGTGCCTGGAGGTCGGTGAACACTGAAGCTTTCTTT
CDR3 protein: CAWRSVNTEAFF

CDR3 length: 11
clone size: -
J gene: TRBJ2-2
V gene: TRBV11-3
D gene: -
CDR3 DNA: TGTGCCAGCACCAATTTGGGGGAGCTGTTTTTT
CDR3 protein: CASTNLGELFF

CDR3 length: 15
clone size: -
J gene: TRBJ2-1
V gene: TRBV6-6
D gene: -
CDR3 DNA: TGTGCCAGCAGCTCCGTGGCGGTTCCCTACAATGAGCAGTTCTTC
CDR3 protein: CASSSVAVPYNEQFF

CDR3 length: 15
clone size: -
J gene: TRBJ1-4
V gene: TRBV5-4
D gene: -
CDR3 DNA: TGTGCCAGCAGCATCAGGGGAGTTGGTAATGAAAAACTGTTTTTT
CDR3 protein: CASSIRGVGNEKLFF

CDR3 length: 14
clone size: once
J gene: TRBJ2-5
V gene: TRBV7-9
D gene: -
CDR3 DNA: TGTGCCAGCAGCTTAGCGGGGGCCCAAGAGACCCAGTACTTC
CDR3 protein: CASSLAGAQETQYF

CDR3 length: 13
clone size: -
J gene: TRBJ2-5
V gene: TRBV27
D gene: TRBD2
CDR3 DNA: TGTGCCAGCAGTTTGGGGCGGGAGGAGACCCAGTACTTC
CDR3 protein: CASSLGREETQYF

CDR3 length: 16
clone size: -
J gene: TRBJ1-5
V gene: TRBV10-1
D gene: TRBD1
CDR3 DNA: TGCGCCAGCAGTGAGTTACAGGGGACGAGCAATCAGCCCCAGCATTTT
CDR3 protein: CASSELQGTSNQPQHF

CDR3 length: 13
clone size: -
J gene: TRBJ1-4
V gene: TRBV6-6
D gene: -
CDR3 DNA: TGTGCCAGCAGCCCCTCGGGAGGAGAAAAACTGTTTTTT
CDR3 protein: CASSPSGGEKLFF

CDR3 length: 16
clone size: -
J gene: TRBJ2-1
V gene: TRBV5-1
D gene: TRBD2
CDR3 DNA: TGCGCCAGCAGGAAACTAGCGGGAGCGGGGTACAATGAGCAGTTCTTC
CDR3 protein: CASRKLAGAGYNEQFF

CDR3 length: 12
clone size: -
J gene: TRBJ2-1
V gene: TRBV10-3
D gene: TRBD2
CDR3 DNA: TGTGCCATCAGCGAGACTAGCGGGGAGCAGTTCTTC
CDR3 protein: CAISETSGEQFF

CDR3 length: 14
clone size: -
J gene: TRBJ1-3
V gene: TRBV5-1
D gene: TRBD1
CDR3 DNA: TGCGCCAGCAGCCACGGGACAGCTGGAAACACCATATATTTT
CDR3 protein: CASSHGTAGNTIYF

CDR3 length: 14
clone size: -
J gene: TRBJ1-1
V gene: TRBV18
D gene: TRBD1
CDR3 DNA: TGTGCCAGCTCACCGACGGACAGGGGGCAAGGAGCTTTCTTT
CDR3 protein: CASSPTDRGQGAFF

CDR3 length: 19
clone size: -
J gene: TRBJ2-1
V gene: TRBV5-3
D gene: TRBD2
CDR3 DNA: TGTGCCAGAAGCAGGTCTCGTCTTTTAGCGGGAGGGCCCCACAATGAGCAGTTCTTC
CDR3 protein: CARSRSRLLAGGPHNEQFF

CDR3 length: 11
clone size: -
J gene: TRBJ2-2
V gene: TRBV11-2
D gene: -
CDR3 DNA: TGTGCCAGCAGCTTCTATAGGGAGCTGTTTTTT
CDR3 protein: CASSFYRELFF

CDR3 length: 10
clone size: few
J gene: TRBJ1-2
V gene: TRBV29-1
D gene: -
CDR3 DNA: TGCAGCGTTGAGGACAGTGGCTACACCTTC
CDR3 protein: CSVEDSGYTF

CDR3 length: 10
clone size: -
J gene: TRBJ2-3
V gene: TRBV20-1
D gene: -
CDR3 DNA: TGCAGCGCTCGGGTAGATACGCAGTATTTT
CDR3 protein: CSARVDTQYF

CDR3 length: 16
clone size: -
J gene: TRBJ2-3
V gene: TRBV7-9
D gene: -
CDR3 DNA: TGTGCCAGCAGCTTAGCGAGTTCCATCAAACGGGATACGCAGTATTTT
CDR3 protein: CASSLASSIKRDTQYF

CDR3 length: 16
clone size: -
J gene: TRBJ1-1
V gene: TRBV5-4
D gene: -
CDR3 DNA: TGTGCCAGCAGCTCCCAGCTTAACAGGGTGAACACTGAAGCTTTCTTT
CDR3 protein: CASSSQLNRVNTEAFF

CDR3 length: 16
clone size: -
J gene: TRBJ2-7
V gene: TRBV30
D gene: -
CDR3 DNA: TGTGCCTGGAGCGTCCCCTTTTGGGGGAGGAGGGACGAGCAGTACTTC
CDR3 protein: CAWSVPFWGRRDEQYF

CDR3 length: 14
clone size: -
J gene: TRBJ2-3
V gene: TRBV28
D gene: TRBD1
CDR3 DNA: TGTGCCAGCAGTGACAGGGGGATCACAGATACGCAGTATTTT
CDR3 protein: CASSDRGITDTQYF

CDR3 length: 13
clone size: -
J gene: TRBJ2-5
V gene: TRBV5-1
D gene: -
CDR3 DNA: TGCGCCAGCAGCTTGGGCTTGCGAGAGACCCAGTACTTC
CDR3 protein: CASSLGLRETQYF

CDR3 length: 17
clone size: -
J gene: TRBJ2-1
V gene: TRBV11-2
D gene: TRBD2
CDR3 DNA: TGTGCCAGCAGCTTAGGCCTAGCGGGGACCCGTTACAATGAGCAGTTCTTC
CDR3 protein: CASSLGLAGTRYNEQFF

CDR3 length: 13
clone size: -
J gene: TRBJ2-1
V gene: TRBV7-2
D gene: -
CDR3 DNA: TGTGCCAGCAGCGGGCTAGTACCGGGAGAGCAGTTCTTC
CDR3 protein: CASSGLVPGEQFF

CDR3 length: 15
clone size: -
J gene: TRBJ1-1
V gene: TRBV5-1
D gene: -
CDR3 DNA: TGCGCCAGCAGCCCCCGACAGGACATGAACACTGAAGCTTTCTTT
CDR3 protein: CASSPRQDMNTEAFF

CDR3 length: 16
clone size: -
J gene: TRBJ1-2
V gene: TRBV28
D gene: TRBD1
CDR3 DNA: TGTGCCAGCAGTTCTACCGGGACAGGGGGAGTAGGTGGCTACACCTTC
CDR3 protein: CASSSTGTGGVGGYTF

CDR3 length: 18
clone size: -
J gene: TRBJ2-2
V gene: TRBV15
D gene: TRBD2
CDR3 DNA: TGTGCCACCAGCAGAGGTGGACTAGCGGGAGGGAACACCGGGGAGCTGTTTTTT
CDR3 protein: CATSRGGLAGGNTGELFF

CDR3 length: 14
clone size: -
J gene: TRBJ2-1
V gene: TRBV9
D gene: -
CDR3 DNA: TGTGCCAGCAGCGTTTCGCAGGGGTGGGATGAGCAGTTCTTC
CDR3 protein: CASSVSQGWDEQFF

CDR3 length: 13
clone size: -
J gene: TRBJ2-1
V gene: TRBV18
D gene: -
CDR3 DNA: TGTGCCAGCTCAGCGAATCTTCGGGATGAGCAGTTCTTC
CDR3 protein: CASSANLRDEQFF

CDR3 length: 16
clone size: -
J gene: TRBJ1-2
V gene: TRBV7-8
D gene: -
CDR3 DNA: TGTGCCAGCAGCCCCACCCCGGGACATTTTAACTATGGCTACACCTTC
CDR3 protein: CASSPTPGHFNYGYTF

CDR3 length: 15
clone size: -
J gene: TRBJ2-1
V gene: TRBV19
D gene: TRBD2
CDR3 DNA: TGTGCCAGCATGGGGTATAGCGGGAGTCCCAATGAGCAGTTCTTC
CDR3 protein: CASMGYSGSPNEQFF

CDR3 length: 17
clone size: -
J gene: TRBJ2-2
V gene: TRBV5-1
D gene: -
CDR3 DNA: TGCGCCAGCAGCTTGGTTCCGCGGCAGACGAACACCGGGGAGCTGTTTTTT
CDR3 protein: CASSLVPRQTNTGELFF

CDR3 length: 16
clone size: -
J gene: TRBJ2-6
V gene: TRBV7-2
D gene: -
CDR3 DNA: TGTGCCAGCAGCTTAGCCCAGGTAACTGGGGCCAACGTCCTGACTTTC
CDR3 protein: CASSLAQVTGANVLTF

CDR3 length: 13
clone size: -
J gene: TRBJ2-7
V gene: TRBV6-1
D gene: TRBD1
CDR3 DNA: TGTGCCAGCGGGACAGGGGAAGGATACGAGCAGTACTTC
CDR3 protein: CASGTGEGYEQYF

CDR3 length: 15
clone size: few
J gene: TRBJ2-4
V gene: TRBV5-1
D gene: -
CDR3 DNA: TGCGCCAGTTCCCCAGGAGGGGATTTAATCAGCATTCAGTACTTC
CDR3 protein: CASSPGGDLISIQYF

CDR3 length: 15
clone size: few
J gene: TRBJ1-3
V gene: TRBV6-6
D gene: -
CDR3 DNA: TGTGCCAGCAGTTACAACCGAGCCTCTGGAAACACCATATATTTT
CDR3 protein: CASSYNRASGNTIYF

CDR3 length: 18
clone size: -
J gene: TRBJ1-1
V gene: TRBV4-1
D gene: TRBD1
CDR3 DNA: TGCGCCAGCAGCCAAGACCCTCGCGGGACAGGGAAAAACACTGAAGCTTTCTTT
CDR3 protein: CASSQDPRGTGKNTEAFF

CDR3 length: 15
clone size: -
J gene: TRBJ1-3
V gene: TRBV18
D gene: TRBD1
CDR3 DNA: TGTGCCAGCTCAGCCTCGACAGGGGCTGGAAACACCATATATTTT
CDR3 protein: CASSASTGAGNTIYF

CDR3 length: 14
clone size: few
J gene: TRBJ2-1
V gene: TRBV7-2
D gene: -
CDR3 DNA: TGTGCCAGCAGCTCGCGGCTAGCTTCCAATGAGCAGTTCTTC
CDR3 protein: CASSSRLASNEQFF

CDR3 length: 15
clone size: -
J gene: TRBJ2-7
V gene: TRBV19
D gene: -
CDR3 DNA: TGTGCCAGTAGTAACAACCTAGTGTTCTCCTACGAGCAGTACTTC
CDR3 protein: CASSNNLVFSYEQYF

CDR3 length: 20
clone size: few
J gene: TRBJ2-4
V gene: TRBV5-4
D gene: TRBD2
CDR3 DNA: TGTGCCAGCAGTTCCTCCGCGGGACTAGCGGGACCCTTAGCCAAAAACATTCAGTACTTC
CDR3 protein: CASSSSAGLAGPLAKNIQYF

CDR3 length: 15
clone size: -
J gene: TRBJ2-4
V gene: TRBV18
D gene: TRBD1
CDR3 DNA: TGTGCCAGCTCACCACAGGGACAGGCGGGAAACATTCAGTACTTC
CDR3 protein: CASSPQGQAGNIQYF

CDR3 length: 16
clone size: -
J gene: TRBJ2-7
V gene: TRBV19
D gene: TRBD1
CDR3 DNA: TGTGCCAGTAGTATACCCCGAATGGGACAGGGGACCGAGCAGTACTTC
CDR3 protein: CASSIPRMGQGTEQYF

CDR3 length: 17
clone size: -
J gene: TRBJ1-1
V gene: TRBV7-6
D gene: -
CDR3 DNA: TGTGCCAGCAGCCCCCCCCGGGGACTCAGGGCAAACACTGAAGCTTTCTTT
CDR3 protein: CASSPPRGLRANTEAFF

CDR3 length: 10
clone size: -
J gene: TRBJ2-1
V gene: TRBV20-1
D gene: -
CDR3 DNA: TGCAGTGCTAGTCCATTTGAGCAGTTCTTC
CDR3 protein: CSASPFEQFF

CDR3 length: 15
clone size: -
J gene: TRBJ1-1
V gene: TRBV10-3
D gene: TRBD1
CDR3 DNA: TGTGCCATCAGAGGGGTCCAACAGGGGGGGACTGAAGCTTTCTTT
CDR3 protein: CAIRGVQQGGTEAFF

CDR3 length: 15
clone size: -
J gene: TRBJ2-4
V gene: TRBV6-1
D gene: TRBD1
CDR3 DNA: TGTGCCAGCAACTCAGGGGGCGCGGGCAAAAACATTCAGTACTTC
CDR3 protein: CASNSGGAGKNIQYF

CDR3 length: 11
clone size: -
J gene: TRBJ1-1
V gene: TRBV30
D gene: -
CDR3 DNA: TGTGCCTGGACCACACTAACTGAAGCTTTCTTT
CDR3 protein: CAWTTLTEAFF

CDR3 length: 13
clone size: -
J gene: TRBJ2-5
V gene: TRBV30
D gene: -
CDR3 DNA: TGTGCCTGGAGTACCCGGGGAGGGGGGACCCAGTACTTC
CDR3 protein: CAWSTRGGGTQYF

CDR3 length: 11
clone size: -
J gene: TRBJ2-7
V gene: TRBV5-1
D gene: -
CDR3 DNA: TGCGCCAGCAGCTTTACCTACGAGCAGTACTTC
CDR3 protein: CASSFTYEQYF

CDR3 length: 14
clone size: -
J gene: TRBJ2-5
V gene: TRBV5-1
D gene: TRBD2
CDR3 DNA: TGCGCCAGCAGTCTAGGGACTAGCGGGAGGGCCCAGTACTTC
CDR3 protein: CASSLGTSGRAQYF

CDR3 length: 15
clone size: -
J gene: TRBJ2-3
V gene: TRBV11-2
D gene: TRBD2
CDR3 DNA: TGTGCCAGCAGCTTAGAACTAGCGGGGGGGGATACGCAGTATTTT
CDR3 protein: CASSLELAGGDTQYF